This T cell receptor (beta chain) was captured by sequencing in a study of blood T cell repertoires in COVID-19. Whole-study context: T cells, B-cell-depleted T cells, or PBMCs provided the cDNA or gDNA that served as material.

The V gene lost 3 bases and the J gene lost 0 bases, with 8 bases spanning the gap. The germline CDR1 and CDR2 sequences are SEHNR and FQNEAQ (reference sequence). The CDR3 is made up of 15 amino acids. TCRdb's copy holds only in-frame clones and misses some; the assay was immunoSEQ multiplex PCR. Of 330,000 or so clones in the sample, about 90% were seen once. All enrollees were roughly 18 to 100 years old and from fewer than 30 US areas. A COVID-19 case was met by exposed participants within 2 weeks before study entry. The genes are TRBV7-9 and TRBJ2-2; a weak D match, TRBD2 (6 bases). The sequence was collected from a woman in her thirties who had been exposed to COVID-19. Material for sequencing was PBMCs or T cells enriched from blood (not recorded which). The CDR3 DNA is TGTGCCAGCAGCTTTAGCGGAACGAACACCGGGGAGCTGTTTTTT. Amino acids: CASSFSGTNTGELFF.